The text below deals with one T cell receptor beta chain. Its antigen is unknown. This record belongs to a study of OX40 agonist ivuxolimab in advanced cancers. About the research overall: The study gave patients intravenous ivuxolimab at 0.01 to 10 mg/kg every 2 weeks. Two patients with cutaneous melanoma and one with hepatocellular carcinoma, three in total, showed partial responses. Study findings and constraints: Clonal expansion from baseline to week 6 occurred in both CD4+ and CD8+ T cells.

CDR3 length: 13 amino acids. Trimming left V 1 base short and J 4 bases short, with 8 bases between. Per the germline V gene, CDR1 is MNHEY and CDR2 is SVGAGI. Assay used: immunoSEQ multiplex PCR; TCRdb lists only in-frame clones, some missing. The sample lists around 92,000 clones, approximately 93% occurring once. The source was CD4+ or CD8+ T cells sorted from blood, collected in a trial of the OX40 agonist ivuxolimab. The chain joins TRBV6-5 to TRBJ2-7; perhaps TRBD1 as D (6 bases). This clonotype was sampled from an adult with an advanced solid tumor such as melanoma, head and neck, liver or kidney cancer. The CDR3 loop is CASSYYTGYEQYF. The CDR3 DNA reads TGTGCCAGCAGTTACTACACAGGGTACGAGCAGTACTTC.